The TCR beta chain described here comes from a study of PD-L1 blockade in urothelial cancer. As to time point: pretreatment peripheral blood. Clones were sequenced by immunoSEQ multiplex PCR, and TCRdb holds only the in-frame ones, with some missing. In the table there are tens of thousands of clones, about 85% of which are singletons. CDR3 size: 14 residues. The germline CDR1 and CDR2 sequences are SQVTM and ANQGSEA. J lost 7 bases, V lost 7 bases, and 10 bases had no gene match. The sequenced sample was PBMCs, obtained around atezolizumab (anti-PD-L1) treatment. The chain recombines TRBV29-1 with TRBJ2-2; 9 bases match TRBD1. The TCR comes from a man aged 60 to 69 with urothelial cancer. DNA of the CDR3: TGCAGCGGCGGGACAGGGAGTGTCGGCGGGGAGCTGTTTTTT. Protein sequence: CSGGTGSVGGELFF.